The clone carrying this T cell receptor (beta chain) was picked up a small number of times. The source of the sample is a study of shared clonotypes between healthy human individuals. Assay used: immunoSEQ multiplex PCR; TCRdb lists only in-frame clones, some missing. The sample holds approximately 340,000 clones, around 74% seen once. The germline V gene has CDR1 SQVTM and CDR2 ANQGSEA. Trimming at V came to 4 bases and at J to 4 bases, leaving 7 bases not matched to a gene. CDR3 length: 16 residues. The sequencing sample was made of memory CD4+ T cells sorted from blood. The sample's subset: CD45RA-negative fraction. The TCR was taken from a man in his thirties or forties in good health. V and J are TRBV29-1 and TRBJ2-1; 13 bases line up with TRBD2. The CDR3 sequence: CSVGTSGRNWYNEQFF. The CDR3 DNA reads TGCAGCGTTGGGACTAGCGGGAGAAATTGGTACAATGAGCAGTTCTTC.